This T cell receptor (beta chain) was documented in a study of CD8 T cells in Susac syndrome. V dropped 5 bases and J dropped 6 bases, with 13 bases sitting between them. This CDR3 comprises 14 residues. CDR1 is SGHTA and CDR2 is FQGNSA in the germline V gene. TCR beta sequencing covered blood CD8+ and CD4+ T cells. An amount of RNA that ranged from 0.5 to 1 ug was reverse transcribed with random hexamers. TCRdb re-called the immunoSEQ multiplex PCR reads through MiXCR, storing one row per CDR3 protein. Among some 190,000 distinct CDR3 sequences listed, about 95% were seen once. This chain connects TRBV7-2 to TRBJ2-2; the D gene is possibly TRBD2 (5 bases). This receptor was identified in a human donor in good health. The sample was CD4+ T cells from PBMCs. DNA for the CDR3: TGTGCCAGCAGCGGAGGACGAGTGGCCGGGGAGCTGTTTTTT. Translation gives CASSGGRVAGELFF.